The 29 T cell receptor beta chains below come from one sample, sequenced in a study of vaccination effects on CD4 cells after COVID-19. Sequencing used immunoSEQ multiplex PCR; TCRdb keeps in-frame clones, though not all of them. This table has tens of thousands of clones, 65% to 85% appearing once. Before sequencing, viral peptide pools were used by the ViraFEST assay to expand antigen-specific CD4+ T cells. It was after 10 days of culture that CD4+ T cells were isolated. Nucleocapsid antibodies stayed negative before and after vaccination, showing no earlier SARS-CoV-2 infection. Their antigens remain unidentified. Sample: CD4+ T cells from PBMCs cultured with HCoV-OC43 spike peptides, taken before COVID-19 vaccination. Indicated subset: HCoV-OC43 spike overlapping peptide pool stimulation. The receptors come from a human donor who received a COVID-19 vaccine.

The chain has TRBV4-1 and TRBJ2-5, with D perhaps being TRBD1 or TRBD2 (5 bases each). Germline CDR1 is MGHRA and CDR2 is YSYEKL. The length of the CDR3 is 16 residues. The V end was cut by 1 base, the J end by 4 bases, with 16 bases between. CDR3 in amino acids: CASSQVPVRERETQYF. For the CDR3, the DNA is TGCGCCAGCAGCCAAGTACCAGTCAGGGAGCGAGAGACCCAGTACTTC.

The chain combines TRBV7-3 with TRBJ2-6, with D maybe TRBD2 (5 bases). The CDR3 is made up of 18 amino acids. Looked up from germline, CDR1 is SGHTA and CDR2 is FQGTGA. Between the trimmed V and J ends, which lost 5 bases and 0 bases, there was a span of 17 bases. CDR3 protein: CASSPREGSTSGANVLTF. The CDR3 nucleotides are TGTGCCAGCAGCCCCCGTGAAGGGAGCACCTCTGGGGCCAACGTCCTGACTTTC.

This sequence joins TRBV12-3 or TRBV12-4 and TRBJ1-1, with D possibly TRBD1 on 5 matching bases. The CDR3 loop spans 13 amino acids. Trimming left V 7 bases short and J 4 bases short, with 13 bases between. CDR3 loop: CASTFGRGTEAFF. The DNA of the CDR3 is TGTGCCAGCACCTTCGGAAGGGGCACTGAAGCTTTCTTT.

This clone showed up just once. The chain is built from TRBV30 and TRBJ2-3, with TRBD1 matching 9 bases. V trimming: 0 bases; J trimming: 7 bases; junction bases outside the gene matches: 2. The CDR3 loop spans 13 amino acids. Germline CDR1 GTSNPN, CDR2 SVGIG (reference sequence). Here the CDR3 DNA reads TGTGCCTGGAGTGTACAGGGGGCACATACGCAGTATTTT. Translating it yields CAWSVQGAHTQYF. The variable domain in full, with the rest retrieved from reference TRBV30 and TRBJ2-3, is SQTIHQWPATLVQPVGSPLSLECTVEGTSNPNLYWYRQAAGRGLQLLFYSVGIGQISSEVPQNLSASRPQDRQFILSSKKLLLSDSGFYLCAWSVQGAHTQYFGPGTRLTVL.

The chain couples TRBV27 to TRBJ1-4; D is possibly TRBD1 (6 bases). The germline gives CDR1 MNHEY, CDR2 SMNVEV (reference sequence). Trimming took off 5 bases at V and 7 bases at J, with 14 bases between the two ends. The CDR3 is 14 residues long. CDR3 in amino acids: CASSPNRAVEKLFF. DNA for the CDR3: TGTGCCAGCAGTCCCAACAGGGCTGTTGAAAAACTGTTTTTT.

In its sample, this clone was seen a few times. The gene calls are TRBV15 and TRBJ2-2, with TRBD1 identical over 7 bases. Per germline, CDR1 LNHNV and CDR2 YYDKDF (reference sequence). J lost 3 bases, V lost 0 bases, and 1 base had no gene match. CDR3 length equals 15 residues. The CDR3 spells CATSRETGYTGELFF. CDR3 bases: TGTGCCACCAGCAGAGAGACAGGGTACACCGGGGAGCTGTTTTTT.

This chain connects TRBV6-1 to TRBJ1-5; tentative D call: TRBD1 (6 bases). The CDR3 is 17 amino acids. CDR1 and CDR2 from the germline V gene are MNHNS and SASEGT. V lost 0 bases to trimming and J lost 4 bases, with 16 bases between them. The CDR3 here is CASSEARGGRINQPQHF. Written as DNA, the CDR3 is TGTGCCAGCAGTGAAGCTAGGGGGGGACGGATAAATCAGCCCCAGCATTTT.

The rearrangement links TRBV5-6 to TRBJ2-3; the D is unclear. V was pared by 9 bases and J by 0 bases, with 17 bases between. CDR1 SGHDT and CDR2 YYEEEE come from the germline V gene. This CDR3 comprises 15 residues. CDR3 sequence reads: CATGPHSASTDTQYF. DNA for the CDR3: TGTGCCACCGGACCCCACAGCGCTAGCACAGATACGCAGTATTTT.

The chain has TRBV2 and TRBJ2-1; 10 bases line up with TRBD2. Germline V gene sequence: CDR1 SNHLY, CDR2 FYNNEI. The CDR3 spans 14 residues. The V segment lost 3 bases and the J segment 10 bases; nucleotides outside the gene matches: 6. CDR3 nucleotide sequence: TGTGCCAGCAGTGATGGGCTAGCGGGGGCCGAGCAGTTCTTC. It yields the protein CASSDGLAGAEQFF.

This chain links TRBV5-1 with TRBJ2-2; TRBD2 matches at 12 bases. Germline trimming cut 1 base from V and 2 bases from J; bases unmatched to any gene: 12. The CDR3 has 20 residues. Germline assignment: CDR1 SGHRS and CDR2 YFSETQ. The CDR3: CASSLTGPGLAGLNTGELFF. In nucleotides, the CDR3 is TGCGCCAGCAGCTTGACTGGGCCCGGACTAGCGGGATTAAACACCGGGGAGCTGTTTTTT.

For the CDR3, the DNA is TGTGCCAGCAGTTACGGGGGGCTCAAAAACATTCAGTACTTC. Translating gives CASSYGGLKNIQYF. The gene calls are TRBV6-6 and TRBJ2-4; D tentatively reads TRBD1 or TRBD2 (6 bases each). The germline CDR1 and CDR2 sequences are MNHNY and SVGAGI (reference sequence). The CDR3 spans 14 residues. The ends were cut back, 2 bases at V and 3 bases at J, with 8 bases in the middle.

This clone was observed a handful of times. The chain couples TRBV7-3 to TRBJ2-5; TRBD1 agrees at 8 bases. Germline V gene data show CDR1 as SGHTA and CDR2 as FQGTGA. Trimming at V came to 5 bases and at J to 5 bases, leaving 4 bases not matched to a gene. The CDR3 extends over 13 amino acids. CDR3 in DNA: TGTGCCAGCAGCCCTCGGACAGGGGAGACCCAGTACTTC. Translation: CASSPRTGETQYF.

The chain is built from TRBV30 and TRBJ2-5; tentative D call: TRBD1 (6 bases). V was clipped by 5 bases and J by 2 bases, with 12 bases between them. The CDR3 is made up of 13 amino acids. Germline loops: CDR1 GTSNPN, CDR2 SVGIG (reference sequence). The CDR3 loop reads CAWQSTGQETQYF. In nucleotides, the CDR3 is TGTGCCTGGCAATCGACAGGTCAAGAGACCCAGTACTTC.

DNA of the CDR3: TGTGCCAGCAGCTTAGTTATAGCGGGAGACTCTACCCAGTACTTC. Protein: CASSLVIAGDSTQYF. The chain couples TRBV7-2 to TRBJ2-5; TRBD2 agrees at 9 bases. The CDR3 contains 15 residues. V lost 1 base, J lost 8 bases, and 8 bases stayed unmatched. Germline CDR1 is SGHTA and CDR2 is FQGNSA.

V usage is TRBV6-6 and J usage is TRBJ2-5; D is possibly TRBD1 (6 bases). V was clipped by 5 bases and J by 5 bases, with 21 bases between them. CDR3 length: 16 residues. Germline V gene lookup returns CDR1 MNHNY and CDR2 SVGAGI (reference sequence). For the CDR3, the DNA is TGTGCCAGCAGTCCATATCCCAGGGGCCCTGGGGAGACCCAGTACTTC. Encoded protein: CASSPYPRGPGETQYF.

The chain links TRBV4-1 to TRBJ2-5, with 9 bases identical to TRBD2. Germline loops: CDR1 MGHRA, CDR2 YSYEKL. The junction had 14 bases not matched to a gene; V was cut back by 1 base and J by 5 bases. The CDR3 is 18 amino acids. The CDR3 region is CASSQGPLRAGGLETQYF. CDR3 nucleotides: TGCGCCAGCAGCCAAGGGCCCCTTAGGGCGGGGGGGCTGGAGACCCAGTACTTC.

This chain connects TRBV7-2 to TRBJ2-5, with 7 bases fitting TRBD1. Germline CDR1 is SGHTA and CDR2 is FQGNSA. The CDR3 covers 13 residues. Trimming took 8 bases from V and 4 from J; bases not matched to a gene: 7. CDR3 coding DNA: TGTGCCAGCGCCCGGAGACAGGGAGAGACCCAGTACTTC. Translated: CASARRQGETQYF. Full variable domain (missing parts from reference TRBV7-2 and TRBJ2-5): GAGVSQSPSNKVTEKGKDVELRCDPISGHTALYWYRQSLGQGLEFLIYFQGNSAPDKSGLPSDRFSAERTGGSVSTLTIQRTQQEDSAVYLCASARRQGETQYFGPGTRLLVL.

The rearrangement joins TRBV9 to TRBJ2-1; D not certain. Trimming shortened V by 3 bases and J by 2 bases, and 9 bases separated the two germline ends. Germline loops: CDR1 SGDLS, CDR2 YYNGEE. The CDR3 is 14 amino acids. CDR3 nucleotides: TGTGCCAGCAGCGAAAAGGGTACCTACAATGAGCAGTTCTTC. Translating it yields CASSEKGTYNEQFF.

In its sample, this clone was seen a few times. This chain links TRBV7-2 with TRBJ2-2; possibly TRBD1 or TRBD2 for D (5 bases each). Trimming took 1 base from V and 4 from J, leaving 10 bases between them. Germline V gene sequence: CDR1 SGHTA, CDR2 FQGNSA. The CDR3 totals 15 residues. For the CDR3, the DNA is TGTGCCAGCAGCTTAGTCTCAGGGAGCACCGGGGAGCTGTTTTTT. Encoded protein: CASSLVSGSTGELFF.

This chain joins TRBV21-1 and TRBJ1-1; TRBD1 reflects the table's D call only, with no check against the DNA. TRBV21-1 represents a pseudogene. This CDR3 is built from 16 residues. The CDR3 sequence is CASSKADRKRNTEAFF. CDR3 sequence (DNA): TGTGCCAGCAGCAAAGCGGACAGAAAAAGGAACACTGAAGCTTTCTTT.

The chain combines TRBV6-5 with TRBJ1-3; no definite D call. Trimming stripped 2 bases from V and 4 bases from J, with 9 bases between. In germline, CDR1 is MNHEY, CDR2 SVGAGI. The length of the CDR3 is 14 residues. CDR3 DNA sequence: TGTGCCAGCAGTTACACGGGCGCAGGAAACACCATATATTTT. This encodes CASSYTGAGNTIYF.

This chain joins TRBV28 and TRBJ1-3, with D possibly matching TRBD1 (6 bases). The CDR3 contains 16 residues. Germline assignment: CDR1 MDHEN and CDR2 SYDVKM. V was clipped by 6 bases and J by 1 base, with 16 bases between them. The CDR3 DNA reads TGTGCCAGCAGACAAAGGGGGAACCCATCTGGAAACACCATATATTTT. Protein sequence: CASRQRGNPSGNTIYF.

The genes are TRBV18 and TRBJ1-1; D remains unclear. Germline CDR1 is KGHSH and CDR2 is LQKENI. The V gene lost 1 base and the J gene lost 1 base, with 4 bases spanning the gap. CDR3 length equals 13 residues. The CDR3 DNA is TGTGCCAGCTCACCACTTTCGAACACTGAAGCTTTCTTT. It is translated as CASSPLSNTEAFF.

The gene calls are TRBV7-2 and TRBJ2-2, with TRBD2 identical over 7 bases. V gave up 1 base and J gave up 7 bases; unmatched junction bases: 6. This CDR3 has 15 amino acids. Germline CDR1 and CDR2: SGHTA and FQGNSA. DNA of the CDR3: TGTGCCAGCAGCTTAGGAGGCGGGGGTAGCGGGGAGCTGTTTTTT. Its protein is CASSLGGGGSGELFF.

The chain recombines TRBV7-2 with TRBJ2-5, with 8 bases fitting TRBD2. Germline V gene data show CDR1 as SGHTA and CDR2 as FQGNSA. The V gene end was trimmed by 5 bases and the J gene end by 5 bases; junction bases not matched to a gene: 7. This CDR3 contains 14 residues. CDR3 DNA: TGTGCCAGCAGCGCCGGGGGGGCGAGGGAGACCCAGTACTTC. Translating gives CASSAGGARETQYF.

The chain carries TRBV27 and TRBJ2-6; D gene unclear. The CDR3 is 15 amino acids. Germline V lookup: CDR1 MNHEY, CDR2 SMNVEV (reference sequence). Trimming took off 6 bases at V and 0 bases at J, with 9 bases between the two ends. DNA of the CDR3: TGTGCCAGCAGAGTCCTTAGCTCTGGGGCCAACGTCCTGACTTTC. This gives the protein CASRVLSSGANVLTF.

The chain couples TRBV6-4 to TRBJ1-2; a weak D match, TRBD1 (6 bases). V was pared by 0 bases and J by 2 bases, with 16 bases between. There are 17 residues in the CDR3. Germline loops: CDR1 MRHNA, CDR2 SNTAGT. CDR3 sequence: CASSDSHRQDTNYGYTF. The CDR3 nucleotides are TGTGCCAGCAGTGACTCGCACCGACAGGATACAAACTATGGCTACACCTTC.

J is TRBJ2-1 and V is TRBV7-2, with 8 bases aligning to TRBD1. Germline V CDR1 and CDR2: SGHTA, FQGNSA. J gave up 8 bases and V 5 bases, and 8 bases lay outside the gene matches. This CDR3 is built from 14 residues. The CDR3 loop is CASSPRAGGDEQFF. The CDR3 region has the DNA TGTGCCAGCAGCCCTCGGGCAGGGGGCGATGAGCAGTTCTTC.

The chain is built from TRBV2 and TRBJ2-7; D possibly uses TRBD1 or TRBD2 (5 bases each). V was shortened by 7 bases and J by 5 bases, with 15 bases between the two germline ends. This CDR3 has 13 residues. Germline CDR1 and CDR2: SNHLY and FYNNEI. In DNA, the CDR3 is TGTGCCAGCAAGACCTTGGGACCGCACGAGCAGTACGTC. Protein: CASKTLGPHEQYV.